The rows below give T cell receptor beta chains drawn from one sample of a study of molecular identifiers for immune sequencing clone quantification. Each CDR3 protein is one row after TCRdb ran MiXCR on the PCR reads. The sample yields about 640,000 distinct CDR3 sequences, 15% to 20% seen once. Sample: naive CD8+ T cells from blood, with Jurkat cell RNA spiked in. These receptor sequences come from a human donor in good health. Some libraries in this study had Jurkat cell RNA spiked in. Each CDR3 is given without its conserved first and last residue. The D gene is left open where the match is weak.

v_gene: TRBV7-9
d_gene: TRBD1
j_gene: TRBJ2-7
CDR3aa: ASSPPPGQSTYEQY

v_gene: TRBV6-2/TRBV6-3
d_gene: NA
j_gene: TRBJ2-3
CDR3aa: ASSYAESYSTDTQY

v_gene: TRBV3-1
d_gene: NA
j_gene: TRBJ1-4
CDR3aa: ASSQVGGLNEKLF

v_gene: TRBV6-2/TRBV6-3
d_gene: NA
j_gene: TRBJ2-3
CDR3aa: ASSLGATYGDTQY

v_gene: TRBV9
d_gene: TRBD1
j_gene: TRBJ1-3
CDR3aa: ASSQTGGFGNTIY

v_gene: TRBV7-9
d_gene: NA
j_gene: TRBJ2-7
CDR3aa: ASSFTGPYEQC

v_gene: TRBV4-1
d_gene: NA
j_gene: TRBJ2-7
CDR3aa: ASSQDRREQY

v_gene: TRBV4-2
d_gene: NA
j_gene: TRBJ2-7
CDR3aa: ASSQDSGAVSYEQY

v_gene: TRBV20-1
d_gene: TRBD2
j_gene: TRBJ2-7
CDR3aa: SARAWELAGGSYYEQY

v_gene: TRBV27
d_gene: TRBD2
j_gene: TRBJ2-7
CDR3aa: ASSTRLAATSYEQY

v_gene: TRBV4-1
d_gene: NA
j_gene: TRBJ1-1
CDR3aa: ASSGSGSFTEAF

v_gene: TRBV11-3
d_gene: NA
j_gene: TRBJ2-4
CDR3aa: ASSAELGSGKNIQY

v_gene: TRBV5-1
d_gene: NA
j_gene: TRBJ2-1
CDR3aa: ASSPLSEQHHGQF

v_gene: TRBV28
d_gene: NA
j_gene: TRBJ2-3
CDR3aa: ASSPDAVGTDTQY

v_gene: TRBV19
d_gene: NA
j_gene: TRBJ2-7
CDR3aa: ASSSWTDGAREEQY

v_gene: TRBV27
d_gene: TRBD2
j_gene: TRBJ2-3
CDR3aa: ASSLSASGNTDTQY

v_gene: TRBV30
d_gene: NA
j_gene: TRBJ2-7
CDR3aa: AWSLFAGVTYEQY

v_gene: TRBV20-1
d_gene: TRBD1
j_gene: TRBJ2-7
CDR3aa: SARDGGTGGYEQY

v_gene: TRBV20-1
d_gene: TRBD1
j_gene: TRBJ1-2
CDR3aa: SIDRDYGYT

v_gene: TRBV24-1
d_gene: NA
j_gene: TRBJ2-2
CDR3aa: ATSDSPGQPTNTGELF

v_gene: TRBV28
d_gene: NA
j_gene: TRBJ2-7
CDR3aa: ASKPFQEYEQY

v_gene: TRBV5-1
d_gene: NA
j_gene: TRBJ2-7
CDR3aa: AGSLGAGAYEQY

v_gene: TRBV20-1
d_gene: NA
j_gene: TRBJ1-4
CDR3aa: SARPIDSPTNDKLF

v_gene: TRBV3-1
d_gene: NA
j_gene: TRBJ1-1
CDR3aa: ASSRDWGADTEAF

v_gene: TRBV29-1
d_gene: NA
j_gene: TRBJ2-2
CDR3aa: SAERGAGTGELF

v_gene: TRBV7-9
d_gene: NA
j_gene: TRBJ1-1
CDR3aa: ASSPLEVPEAF